The 27 T cell receptor beta chains below all came from one sample that was sequenced in a study of regulatory T cells in long-lasting Graves disease. According to the study, TCR beta libraries were built with iRepertoire HTBI primers and CDR3-region Arm-PCR. TCRdb independently ran MiXCR on the multiplex PCR reads; one entry per CDR3 protein. The sample lists about 660,000 distinct CDR3 sequences, approximately 29% seen once, with 42% in the top ten. As for time point: persistent/refractory GD, antithyroid drugs over 5 years with positive TRAb. PBMCs were the source of the RNA used for TCR sequencing. This specimen was peripheral blood mononuclear cells (PBMCs), taken when the disease was refractory, from a patient treated with antithyroid drugs. The receptors were sampled from a female donor with Graves disease.

This chain connects TRBV30 to TRBJ1-4; TRBD1 matches at 7 bases. Germline CDR1 and CDR2: GTSNPN and SVGIG (reference sequence). The ends lost 5 bases at V and 8 bases at J; junction bases unmatched: 8. The CDR3 has 13 amino acids. The CDR3 coding sequence is TGTGCCTGGGGTACAGGGGTTAACGAAAAACTGTTTTTT. Residues: CAWGTGVNEKLFF.

Here the CDR3 reads CSAASGTSVYEQYF. The CDR3 DNA reads as TGCAGTGCTGCTTCCGGGACTAGCGTCTACGAGCAGTACTTC. The V and J genes are TRBV20-1 and TRBJ2-7, with 10 nucleotides matching TRBD2. CDR1 DFQATT and CDR2 SNEGSKA come from the germline V gene (reference sequence). V lost 5 bases, J lost 3 bases, and 7 bases stayed unmatched. The CDR3 loop spans 14 amino acids.

The sample holds a few counts of this clonotype. The rearrangement uses TRBV2 and TRBJ2-5; a possible D gene is TRBD1 (6 bases). In germline, CDR1 is SNHLY, CDR2 FYNNEI. The CDR3 spans 15 residues. V was trimmed by 6 bases and J by 5 bases, leaving 19 bases between them. The CDR3 DNA reads TGTGCCAGCAGCAAGACCCGGGACCAGGGGGAGACCCAGTACTTC. Protein: CASSKTRDQGETQYF.

This clonotype was observed many times. This chain joins TRBV11-1 and TRBJ2-7; 8 positions match TRBD1. Germline values: CDR1 SGHAT, CDR2 FQDESV (reference sequence). There are 15 residues in the CDR3. V was clipped by 5 bases and J by 0 bases; unmatched bases: 6. The CDR3 spells CASSPFGTGSYEQYF. The CDR3 DNA follows: TGTGCCAGCAGCCCATTCGGGACAGGCTCCTACGAGCAGTACTTC.

The sample holds a few counts of this clonotype. The chain uses TRBV12-3 or TRBV12-4 and TRBJ2-2, with TRBD2 matching over 10 bases. Losses at the gene ends were 3 bases for V and 5 bases for J; bases not matched to a gene: 6. The CDR3 sequence is 16 residues long. The CDR3 loop reads CASSLNSGRRTGELFF. Here the CDR3 DNA reads TGTGCCAGCAGTTTGAATAGCGGGAGGAGGACCGGGGAGCTGTTTTTT.

This clonotype has just a few counts. The chain employs TRBV20-1 and TRBJ1-5; no clear D. V was shortened by 6 bases and J by 0 bases, with 18 bases between the two germline ends. Germline values: CDR1 DFQATT, CDR2 SNEGSKA (reference sequence). There are 16 residues in the CDR3. Here the CDR3 DNA reads TGCAGTGCCAGGACCCGTAGACCGTATAGCAATCAGCCCCAGCATTTT. It is translated as CSARTRRPYSNQPQHF.

The chain couples TRBV9 to TRBJ1-3, with a weak D call TRBD1 (5 bases). The germline gives CDR1 SGDLS, CDR2 YYNGEE. Trimming shortened V by 3 bases and J by 4 bases, and 17 bases separated the two germline ends. This CDR3 has 16 amino acids. CDR3 region: CASSGQGSAWGNTIYF. DNA of the CDR3: TGTGCCAGCAGCGGTCAGGGTTCTGCGTGGGGAAACACCATATATTTT.

The genes are TRBV10-3 and TRBJ1-1; D remains ambiguous. Germline assignment: CDR1 ENHRY and CDR2 SYGVKD. This CDR3 is built from 12 residues. Trimming took 6 bases from V and 3 from J, leaving 8 bases between them. CDR3 nucleotide sequence: TGTGCCATCAGGAAAGTGGACACTGAAGCTTTCTTT. This encodes CAIRKVDTEAFF.

The genes are TRBV11-1 and TRBJ2-7; 15 bases line up with TRBD2. Trimming removed 5 bases from V and 3 bases from J; junction bases left unmatched: 8. The germline CDR1 and CDR2 sequences are SGHAT and FQDESV (reference sequence). The CDR3 is 17 residues long. CDR3 DNA: TGTGCCAGCAGCCGAGGACTAGCGGGAGGGATAGACTACGAGCAGTACTTC. It translates to CASSRGLAGGIDYEQYF.

The J gene is TRBJ1-1, the V gene TRBV10-3; weak D call: TRBD1 (6 bases). The CDR3 is 13 amino acids. Between the trimmed V and J ends, which lost 5 bases and 0 bases, there was a span of 7 bases. The germline CDR1 and CDR2 sequences are ENHRY and SYGVKD. CDR3 nucleotides: TGTGCCATCAGTCCAGGGGTGAACACTGAAGCTTTCTTT. This sequence encodes CAISPGVNTEAFF.

The table lists this clonotype with a few counts. DNA of the CDR3: TGTGCCAGCAGTTTAGGTTTAGTGCTAGCGGGAGAGAGGTCCTACGAGCAGTACTTC. It is translated as CASSLGLVLAGERSYEQYF. The chain carries TRBV28 and TRBJ2-7; 10 positions match TRBD2. The CDR3 is 19 amino acids. The germline gives CDR1 MDHEN, CDR2 SYDVKM. With V trimmed by 2 bases and J by 1 base, 14 bases remained unmatched.

This clonotype was seen a few times. This rearrangement joins TRBV6-1 to TRBJ1-1; 7 bases agree with TRBD1. The germline V gene encodes CDR1 MNHNS and CDR2 SASEGT. V was pared by 6 bases and J by 0 bases, with 16 bases of the junction left unmatched. This CDR3 is 18 amino acids long. The CDR3 is CASRTPVNRGGMNTEAFF. CDR3 DNA sequence: TGTGCCAGCAGAACCCCAGTAAACAGGGGAGGCATGAACACTGAAGCTTTCTTT.

The chain links TRBV24-1 to TRBJ2-2, with 8 bases aligning to TRBD2. The germline V gene has CDR1 KGHDR and CDR2 SFDVKD. After removal of 9 bases from V and 4 bases from J, the junction contained 12 bases not matched to a gene. The CDR3 runs to 16 residues. Here the CDR3 DNA reads TGTGCCACCTCGCCAACCGGGACTAGTCTCACCGGGGAGCTGTTTTTT. Its translation: CATSPTGTSLTGELFF.

This clonotype occurred a few times. The chain carries TRBV5-1 and TRBJ2-7; 7 bases fit TRBD1. Germline CDR1 reads SGHRS; CDR2 reads YFSETQ. V gave up 4 bases and J gave up 2 bases; unmatched junction bases: 3. CDR3 length equals 13 residues. The CDR3 region has the DNA TGCGCCAGCAGCAGGGACAGCCCCTACGAGCAGTACTTC. Its protein is CASSRDSPYEQYF.

V usage is TRBV6-2 or TRBV6-3 and J usage is TRBJ1-4; the D gene is possibly TRBD1 (6 bases). The CDR3 totals 16 residues. Germline CDR1 and CDR2: MNHEY and SVGEGT. V lost 5 bases and J lost 7, with 20 bases in between. CDR3 residues: CASSDFRQERSEKLFF. Written as DNA, the CDR3 is TGTGCCAGCAGTGATTTTAGACAGGAACGAAGTGAAAAACTGTTTTTT.

The chain is built from TRBV2 and TRBJ1-2; D gene uncertain. The CDR3 totals 17 residues. The germline V and J ends were trimmed by 7 bases and 1 base, with 22 bases remaining between them. Germline V lookup: CDR1 SNHLY, CDR2 FYNNEI. DNA for the CDR3: TGTGCCAGCACGTTTGAAGGAGCTGTAAGAAATAACTATGGCTACACCTTC. The encoded protein is CASTFEGAVRNNYGYTF.

This chain connects TRBV10-3 to TRBJ1-1; D remains ambiguous. Germline V gives CDR1 ENHRY, CDR2 SYGVKD. V was cut by 4 bases and J by 0 bases, with 15 bases left in between. CDR3 length: 16 residues. DNA for the CDR3: TGTGCCATCAGTGGAGAGGATTTCACTATGAACACTGAAGCTTTCTTT. It is translated as CAISGEDFTMNTEAFF.

Comment on this clonotype: A much more abundant neighbour one base away suggests this may be a read error. DNA for the CDR3: TGTGCCACCAGTGTGAGCGGGAGTAGGGACAATGAGCAGTTCTTC. It yields the protein CATSVSGSRDNEQFF. The chain uses TRBV24-1 and TRBJ2-1; TRBD2 agrees at 8 bases. J gave up 5 bases and V 5 bases, and 7 bases lay outside the gene matches. CDR1 KGHDR and CDR2 SFDVKD come from the germline V gene. The CDR3 is 15 residues long.

At least ten counts were recorded for this clonotype. This chain joins TRBV10-3 and TRBJ1-1, with D maybe TRBD1 (5 bases). V lost 1 base, J lost 3 bases, and 9 bases lay in between. The CDR3 extends over 14 amino acids. Per germline, CDR1 ENHRY and CDR2 SYGVKD. Here the CDR3 reads CAISELGVDTEAFF. CDR3 sequence (DNA): TGTGCCATCAGTGAGTTAGGGGTCGACACTGAAGCTTTCTTT.

This chain joins TRBV18 and TRBJ1-1, with no clear D. V was clipped by 3 bases and J by 4 bases, with 12 bases between them. The CDR3 contains 14 residues. The germline V gene has CDR1 KGHSH and CDR2 LQKENI. The CDR3, as DNA: TGTGCCAGCTCACCCCGGCGCGATTCCACTGAAGCTTTCTTT. Protein product: CASSPRRDSTEAFF.

The V and J genes are TRBV12-3 or TRBV12-4 and TRBJ1-2, with 7 positions matching TRBD1. V shed 8 bases and J 2 bases; nucleotides not matched to a gene: 8. There are 14 residues in the CDR3. The CDR3 nucleotides are TGTGCCAGCGGCCCCGACAGGGCGAACTATGGCTACACCTTC. It yields the protein CASGPDRANYGYTF.

The chain links TRBV28 to TRBJ1-1, with 8 bases fitting TRBD1. The CDR3 has 16 amino acids. CDR1 and CDR2 from the germline V gene are MDHEN and SYDVKM. V gave up 5 bases and J gave up 6 bases; unmatched junction bases: 14. The CDR3 region has the DNA TGTGCCAGCAGTCCACCCCGCAGGGGGCAATTCCCTGAAGCTTTCTTT. Amino acids: CASSPPRRGQFPEAFF.

The gene calls are TRBV6-5 and TRBJ1-6, with D hard to call. This CDR3 is 13 amino acids long. Germline assignment: CDR1 MNHEY and CDR2 SVGAGI. Trimming cost V 2 bases and J 6 bases, with 5 bases left between them. CDR3 sequence (DNA): TGTGCCAGCAGTTACCTGGGTAATTCACCCCTCCACTTT. This gives the protein CASSYLGNSPLHF.

With regard to this clonotype: Germline and junction disagree at one end, which may indicate a read error. The J gene is TRBJ2-2, the V gene TRBV20-1, with no clear D. The CDR3 has 14 amino acids. Germline V gene lookup returns CDR1 DFQATT and CDR2 SNEGSKA (reference sequence). CDR3 sequence (DNA): TGCAGTGCTAGAGTCCAGTTCAGCACCGAGGAGCTGTTTTTT. It yields the protein CSARVQFSTEELFF.

This clonotype has only one observation. This may be a read error: a much more frequent sequence differs by one nucleotide. The V call is TRBV28, the J call TRBJ1-6; 9 bases agree with TRBD1. The CDR3 has 15 amino acids. Germline CDR1 reads MDHEN; CDR2 reads SYDVKM. The CDR3 sequence: CAGSPQTGGLSPLHF. In DNA, the CDR3 is TGTGCCGGCAGTCCTCAAACAGGGGGCCTGTCACCCCTCCACTTT.

There are many counts of this clonotype. This chain joins TRBV2 and TRBJ2-3; 12 nucleotides line up with TRBD1. This CDR3 has 14 residues. J was trimmed by 4 bases and V by 11 bases; bases with no gene match: 7. Per germline, CDR1 SNHLY and CDR2 FYNNEI. CDR3 loop: CAGGGDRGPDTQYF. The CDR3 DNA reads TGTGCCGGTGGGGGGGACAGGGGGCCAGATACGCAGTATTTT.

Notes on this clonotype: A read error may produce the germline difference seen at one junction end. The rearrangement links TRBV29-1 to TRBJ1-1; perhaps TRBD1 as D (6 bases). The CDR3 runs 15 residues. CDR1 and CDR2 from the germline V gene are SQVTM and ANQGSEA. CDR3 residues: CSVDSGVGMNTEAFF. As DNA, the CDR3 is TGCAGCGTTGATTCAGGGGTCGGGATGAACACTGAGGCTTTCTTT.